These 7 T cell receptor beta chains originate from one sample sequenced in a study of OX40 agonist ivuxolimab in advanced cancers. This table comes from immunoSEQ multiplex PCR, and its TCRdb copy is limited to in-frame clones, with some not included. The data contain approximately 44,000 clones, 65% to 90% of them singletons. The sample in question was CD4+ or CD8+ T cells sorted from blood, obtained in a trial of the OX40 agonist ivuxolimab. Source of these receptors: an adult with an advanced solid tumor such as melanoma, head and neck, liver or kidney cancer.

The chain links TRBV11-1 to TRBJ2-7, with a weak D call TRBD1 (6 bases). Germline lookup yields CDR1 SGHAT and CDR2 FQDESV (reference sequence). V dropped 4 bases and J dropped 7 bases, with 17 bases sitting between them. There are 14 residues in the CDR3. CDR3 DNA sequence: TGTGCCAGCAGCTCCTTAGGCACAGGGCGGGAGCAGTACTTC. As protein: CASSSLGTGREQYF.

The V gene is TRBV10-3, the J gene TRBJ2-7; a possible D gene is TRBD2 (6 bases). Germline values: CDR1 ENHRY, CDR2 SYGVKD. This CDR3 comprises 14 residues. The V end lost 9 bases, the J end lost 0 bases, and 15 bases lay between the germline ends. CDR3 sequence (DNA): TGTGCCATTGCGGAGGGACCCCTCTCCTACGAGCAGTACTTC. Encoded protein: CAIAEGPLSYEQYF.

This clone was detected only once. The chain has TRBV7-9 and TRBJ2-5; D is perhaps TRBD1 (6 bases). This CDR3 has 13 amino acids. Germline V gene sequence: CDR1 SEHNR, CDR2 FQNEAQ (reference sequence). Trimming removed 5 bases from V and 3 bases from J, with 10 bases in between. In nucleotides, the CDR3 is TGTGCCAGCAGCCCAGGGGATGAAGAGACCCAGTACTTC. This encodes CASSPGDEETQYF.

The chain carries TRBV6-5 and TRBJ1-5; D is undetermined. V was pared by 5 bases and J by 0 bases, with 8 bases between. The V gene's germline CDR1 is MNHEY and CDR2 SVGAGI. The CDR3 totals 14 residues. Here the CDR3 DNA reads TGTGCCAGCAGTGATGCAGATAGCAATCAGCCCCAGCATTTT. Protein sequence: CASSDADSNQPQHF.

This rearrangement joins TRBV5-1 to TRBJ2-1; 12 nucleotides line up with TRBD2. Germline V lookup: CDR1 SGHRS, CDR2 YFSETQ. V gave up 6 bases and J gave up 4 bases; unmatched junction bases: 8. The CDR3 length is 16 residues. The CDR3 here is CASNPSSGGAYNEQFF. The CDR3 nucleotides are TGCGCCAGCAACCCATCTAGCGGGGGGGCGTACAATGAGCAGTTCTTC.

This rearrangement joins TRBV9 to TRBJ1-3; D is possibly TRBD1 (6 bases). The CDR3 loop spans 15 amino acids. V lost 0 bases to trimming and J lost 3 bases, with 10 bases between them. CDR1 is SGDLS, CDR2 YYNGEE, per germline. The CDR3 reads CASSVAGQIGNTIYF. The CDR3 DNA sequence: TGTGCCAGCAGCGTAGCCGGACAGATTGGAAACACCATATATTTT.

The V and J genes are TRBV7-9 and TRBJ2-1; 8 positions match TRBD2. V trimming: 0 bases; J trimming: 9 bases; junction bases outside the gene matches: 7. Germline lookup yields CDR1 SEHNR and CDR2 FQNEAQ (reference sequence). CDR3 length equals 15 residues. The CDR3 DNA reads as TGTGCCAGCAGCTTAGCGGCGGGAGGAGTCGGTGAGCAGTTCTTC. Translation gives CASSLAAGGVGEQFF.